This T cell receptor (beta chain) was profiled in a study of HIV-infected children after antiretroviral therapy interruption. Study in general: Children had CD4+ above 500, viral load below 50 copies/ml, either treatment arm. Most participating children were previously exposed to EBV and CMV.

Treatment indicated: PENTA 11 planned treatment interruption arm or continuous ART arm. Sorting from thawed PBMCs isolated memory CD8+ CD45RO+ CD45RA- T cells. This CDR3 spans 20 amino acids. V lost 0 bases, J lost 2 bases, and 25 bases lay in between. At least ten counts were recorded for this clonotype. Unique molecular identifiers were included in an RNA-based 3' RACE TCR library. TCRdb re-called the 3' RACE reads with MiXCR, one entry per CDR3 protein. The sample comprises 4,000 to 4,500 distinct CDR3 sequences, more than 4% of which are singletons, and around 25% rests with the top ten. The chain has TRBV23-1 and TRBJ2-5, with D perhaps matching TRBD1 or TRBD2 (5 bases each). TRBV23-1 is given ORF status, its function remaining uncertain. The sequence derives from a pool of human donors with HIV. The source material was CD45RO+ CD8+ T cells from PBMCs, pooled from several time points, sampled from a donor given antiretroviral therapy, either interrupted or continuous. Subset in this sample: memory CD8+ CD45RO+ CD45RA- T cells. Here the CDR3 DNA reads TGCGCCAGCAGTCAATCGTCCGGGGCAGCTATTAGTTACCAACAAGAGACCCAGTACTTC. The encoded protein is CASSQSSGAAISYQQETQYF.